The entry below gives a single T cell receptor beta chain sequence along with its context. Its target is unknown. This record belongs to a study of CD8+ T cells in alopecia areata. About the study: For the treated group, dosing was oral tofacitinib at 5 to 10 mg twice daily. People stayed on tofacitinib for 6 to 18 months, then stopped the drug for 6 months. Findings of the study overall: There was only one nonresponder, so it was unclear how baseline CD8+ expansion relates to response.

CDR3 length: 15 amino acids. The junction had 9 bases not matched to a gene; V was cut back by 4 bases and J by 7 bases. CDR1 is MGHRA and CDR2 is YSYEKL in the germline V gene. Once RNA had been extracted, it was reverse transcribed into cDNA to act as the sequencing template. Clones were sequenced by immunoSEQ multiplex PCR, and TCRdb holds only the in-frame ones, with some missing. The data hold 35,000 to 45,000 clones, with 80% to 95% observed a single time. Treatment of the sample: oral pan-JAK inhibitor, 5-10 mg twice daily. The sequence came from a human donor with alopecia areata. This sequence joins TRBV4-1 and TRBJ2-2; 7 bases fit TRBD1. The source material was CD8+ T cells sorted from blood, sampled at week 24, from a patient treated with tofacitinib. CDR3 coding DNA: TGCGCCAGCAGCCCGAGCCGACAGGGCGGCGGGGAGCTGTTTTTT. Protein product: CASSPSRQGGGELFF.